The clone carrying this TCR beta chain was found once. In the study's own analysis: Amplified reference gene primers provided the basis for estimating nucleated cell counts. TCRdb's copy holds only in-frame clones and misses some; the assay was immunoSEQ multiplex PCR. That table is the source of V, J and clone size, and D and trimming were worked out from the DNA. The repertoire consists of roughly 250,000 clones, with 65% to 85% occurring once and the leading ten covering more than 15%. These data originate in a study of blood T cell repertoires in COVID-19. Study-level background: The analysed material was cDNA or gDNA that came from T cells, B-cell-depleted T cells, or PBMCs.

The CDR3 is made up of 13 amino acids. From germline, CDR1 is GTSNPN and CDR2 SVGIG (reference sequence). V was trimmed by 7 bases and J by 2 bases, leaving 14 bases between them. The rearrangement joins TRBV30 to TRBJ1-2; D might be TRBD1 (6 bases). The TCR originated in a person aged 65 to 79 with COVID-19, enrolled during active disease. Sequencing was done on a sample of peripheral blood. This CDR3 is CAFRRQANYGYTF. The CDR3 bases are TGTGCCTTCCGCCGACAGGCAAACTATGGCTACACCTTC.